This is a list of T cell receptor beta chains from one sample in a study of T cell changes during pregnancy in multiple sclerosis. TCRdb's copy holds only in-frame clones and misses some; the assay was immunoSEQ multiplex PCR. Counted here are about 100,000 clones, around 92% occurring once; the ten biggest clones make up about 3.4%. Material: peripheral blood, obtained in the second trimester of pregnancy. These receptors originate from a female donor with multiple sclerosis, enrolled in a pregnancy study. CDR3s include the opening cysteine and the closing phenylalanine or tryptophan. Each record gives: D gene, J gene, clone size, V gene, CDR3 protein, CDR3 DNA. The D gene is left open where the match is weak. Expanded clones are given a class, and other clones once, few, many or no size at all.

d_gene: TRBD1; j_gene: TRBJ1-1; abundance: once; v_gene: TRBV19; CDR3aa: CASSAGAGGGTEAFF; CDR3nt: TGTGCCAGTAGTGCAGGGGCAGGGGGAGGCACTGAAGCTTTCTTT
d_gene: TRBD1; j_gene: TRBJ1-2; abundance: NA; v_gene: TRBV28; CDR3aa: CASRVQGEHGYTF; CDR3nt: TGTGCCAGCAGAGTTCAGGGGGAGCATGGCTACACCTTC
d_gene: NA; j_gene: TRBJ2-2; abundance: NA; v_gene: TRBV7-8; CDR3aa: CASSTTGGDTGELFF; CDR3nt: TGTGCCAGCAGCACGACCGGGGGTGATACCGGGGAGCTGTTTTTT
d_gene: NA; j_gene: TRBJ1-1; abundance: NA; v_gene: TRBV19; CDR3aa: CASSIVRRNTEAFF; CDR3nt: TGTGCCAGTAGTATTGTACGGAGGAACACTGAAGCTTTCTTT
d_gene: NA; j_gene: TRBJ2-1; abundance: once; v_gene: TRBV7-2; CDR3aa: CASSSSLRDPKAEQFF; CDR3nt: TGTGCCAGCAGCTCCTCTTTGCGGGATCCCAAGGCTGAGCAGTTCTTC
d_gene: NA; j_gene: TRBJ1-1; abundance: NA; v_gene: TRBV2; CDR3aa: CASSEGRRITEAFF; CDR3nt: TGTGCCAGCAGTGAGGGGCGTCGTATCACTGAAGCTTTCTTT
d_gene: TRBD1; j_gene: TRBJ1-1; abundance: NA; v_gene: TRBV28; CDR3aa: CASRPRTGPNTEAFF; CDR3nt: TGTGCCAGCAGACCGAGGACAGGCCCGAACACTGAAGCTTTCTTT
d_gene: TRBD2; j_gene: TRBJ2-5; abundance: NA; v_gene: TRBV4-2; CDR3aa: CASSQGWGLAGIYEETQYF; CDR3nt: TGTGCCAGCAGCCAAGGGTGGGGACTAGCGGGGATCTACGAGGAGACCCAGTACTTC
d_gene: TRBD2; j_gene: TRBJ2-7; abundance: NA; v_gene: TRBV18; CDR3aa: CASSPSQAGAALEQYF; CDR3nt: TGTGCCAGCTCACCGAGTCAAGCGGGGGCGGCCCTCGAGCAGTACTTC
d_gene: TRBD1; j_gene: TRBJ2-7; abundance: NA; v_gene: TRBV5-1; CDR3aa: CASSAGRQGAREQYF; CDR3nt: TGCGCCAGCAGCGCGGGGAGACAGGGGGCACGGGAGCAGTACTTC
d_gene: TRBD2; j_gene: TRBJ2-1; abundance: once; v_gene: TRBV28; CDR3aa: CASSLGGRGYNEQFF; CDR3nt: TGTGCCAGCAGTTTAGGCGGGAGGGGCTACAATGAGCAGTTCTTC
d_gene: NA; j_gene: TRBJ1-1; abundance: NA; v_gene: TRBV6-5; CDR3aa: CASSQGLGTEAFF; CDR3nt: TGTGCCAGCAGTCAGGGCTTGGGCACTGAAGCTTTCTTT
d_gene: TRBD1; j_gene: TRBJ2-6; abundance: NA; v_gene: TRBV4-2; CDR3aa: CASSRQAQGEVGGANVLTF; CDR3nt: TGTGCCAGCAGCCGACAAGCACAGGGGGAAGTCGGTGGGGCCAACGTCCTGACTTTC
d_gene: NA; j_gene: TRBJ1-1; abundance: NA; v_gene: TRBV7-9; CDR3aa: CASSLEGGDTEAFF; CDR3nt: TGTGCCAGCAGCTTAGAGGGGGGGGACACTGAAGCTTTCTTT
d_gene: TRBD2; j_gene: TRBJ2-2; abundance: NA; v_gene: TRBV11-2; CDR3aa: CASSPSGVNTGELFF; CDR3nt: TGTGCCAGCAGCCCTAGCGGGGTGAACACCGGGGAGCTGTTTTTT